This T cell receptor beta chain was recorded in a study of blood T cell repertoires in COVID-19. Study-level background: Nucleic acid was either cDNA or gDNA, and it came from T cells, B-cell-depleted T cells, or PBMCs.

Authors' methods: Reference gene primer amplification gave estimated nucleated cell counts. Sequencing was performed with immunoSEQ multiplex PCR; in TCRdb, only in-frame clones are kept and a portion is missing. That table gives V, J and clone size, and the DNA gave D and trimming. The sample carries approximately 70,000 clones, about 85% recorded once. After removal of 4 bases from V and 9 bases from J, the junction contained 6 bases not matched to a gene. Germline V lookup: CDR1 SGHRS, CDR2 YFSETQ. CDR3 length equals 13 residues. Input material: peripheral blood. The chain is built from TRBV5-1 and TRBJ1-2; 10 positions agree with TRBD1. The TCR comes from a woman between 50 and 59 years old with COVID-19, enrolled during active disease. CDR3 residues: CASSMGQGTSYTF. The CDR3 coding sequence is TGCGCCAGCAGCATGGGACAGGGGACCAGCTACACCTTC.